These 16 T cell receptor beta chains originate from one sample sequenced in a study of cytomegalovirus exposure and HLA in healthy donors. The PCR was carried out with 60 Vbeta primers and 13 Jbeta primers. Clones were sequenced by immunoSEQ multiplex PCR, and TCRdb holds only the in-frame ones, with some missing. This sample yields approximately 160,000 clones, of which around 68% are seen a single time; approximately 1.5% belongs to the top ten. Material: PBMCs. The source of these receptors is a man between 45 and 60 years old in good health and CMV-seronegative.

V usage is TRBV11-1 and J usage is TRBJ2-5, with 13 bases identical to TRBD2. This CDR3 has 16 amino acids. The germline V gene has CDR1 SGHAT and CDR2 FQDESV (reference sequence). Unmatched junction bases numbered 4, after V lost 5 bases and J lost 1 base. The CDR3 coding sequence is TGTGCCAGCAGCCCGAGACTAGCGGGGGGCCAAGAGACCCAGTACTTC. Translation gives CASSPRLAGGQETQYF.

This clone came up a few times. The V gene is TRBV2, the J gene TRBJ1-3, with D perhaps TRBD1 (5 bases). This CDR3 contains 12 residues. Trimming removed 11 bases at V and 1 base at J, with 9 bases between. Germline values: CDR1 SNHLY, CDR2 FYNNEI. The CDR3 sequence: CAGQGSGNTIYF. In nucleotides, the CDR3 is TGTGCCGGTCAGGGTTCTGGAAACACCATATATTTT.

The CDR3 DNA reads TGTGCCAGCAGGTGGAATACTACCTCGGCCAACGTCCTGACTTTC. Translation gives CASRWNTTSANVLTF. The J gene is TRBJ2-6, the V gene TRBV27, with D unclear. CDR1 is MNHEY and CDR2 is SMNVEV in the germline V gene (reference sequence). V was shortened by 6 bases and J by 6 bases, with 15 bases between the two germline ends. The CDR3 spans 15 residues. Variable domain in full (rest from reference TRBV27 and TRBJ2-6): EAQVTQNPRYLITVTGKKLTVTCSQNMNHEYMSWYRQDPGLGLRQIYYSMNVEVTDKGDVPEGYKVSRKEKRNFPLILESPSPNQTSLYFCASRWNTTSANVLTFGAGSRLTVL.

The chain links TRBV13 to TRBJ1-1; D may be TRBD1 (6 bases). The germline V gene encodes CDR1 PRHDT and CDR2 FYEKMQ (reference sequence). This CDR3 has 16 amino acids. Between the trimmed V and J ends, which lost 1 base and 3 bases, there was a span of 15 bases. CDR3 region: CASSLDAGRGDTEAFF. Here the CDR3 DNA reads TGTGCCAGCAGCTTAGATGCCGGCAGGGGAGACACTGAAGCTTTCTTT.

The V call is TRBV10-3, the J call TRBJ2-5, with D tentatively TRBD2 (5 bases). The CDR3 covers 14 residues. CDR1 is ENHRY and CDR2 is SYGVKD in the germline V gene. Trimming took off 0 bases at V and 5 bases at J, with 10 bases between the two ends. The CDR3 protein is CAISESVGVETQYF. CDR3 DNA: TGTGCCATCAGTGAGTCGGTGGGAGTGGAGACCCAGTACTTC.

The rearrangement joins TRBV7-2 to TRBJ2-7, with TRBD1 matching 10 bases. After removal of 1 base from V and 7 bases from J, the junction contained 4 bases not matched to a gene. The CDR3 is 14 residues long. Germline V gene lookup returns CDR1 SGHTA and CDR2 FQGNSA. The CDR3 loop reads CASSLGQGAEEQYF. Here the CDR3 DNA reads TGTGCCAGCAGCTTAGGACAGGGGGCCGAAGAGCAGTACTTC.

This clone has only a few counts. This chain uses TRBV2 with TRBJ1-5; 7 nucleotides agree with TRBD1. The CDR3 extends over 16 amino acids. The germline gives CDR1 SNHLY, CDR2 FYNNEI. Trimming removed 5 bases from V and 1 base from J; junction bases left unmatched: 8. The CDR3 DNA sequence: TGTGCCAGCAGTTCCAGGCGACAGGGCAGCAATCAGCCCCAGCATTTT. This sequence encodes CASSSRRQGSNQPQHF.

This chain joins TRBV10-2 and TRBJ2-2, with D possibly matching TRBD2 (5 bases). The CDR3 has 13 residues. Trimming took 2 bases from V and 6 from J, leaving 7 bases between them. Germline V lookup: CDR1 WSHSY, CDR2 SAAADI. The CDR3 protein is CASSEMEAGELFF. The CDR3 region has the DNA TGCGCCAGCAGTGAGATGGAGGCCGGGGAGCTGTTTTTT.

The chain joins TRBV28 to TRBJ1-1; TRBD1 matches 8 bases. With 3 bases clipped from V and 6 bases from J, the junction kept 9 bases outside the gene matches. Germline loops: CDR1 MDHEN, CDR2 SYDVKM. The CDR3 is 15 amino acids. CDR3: CASSLVGRGLSEAFF. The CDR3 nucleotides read TGTGCCAGCAGTTTGGTCGGCAGGGGGCTTTCTGAAGCTTTCTTT.

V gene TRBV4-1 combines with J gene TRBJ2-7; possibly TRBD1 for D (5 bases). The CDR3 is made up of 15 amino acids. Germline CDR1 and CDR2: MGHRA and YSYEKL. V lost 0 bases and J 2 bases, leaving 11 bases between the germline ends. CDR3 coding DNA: TGCGCCAGCAGCCAAGAGTCAGGGTTCCCCTACGAGCAGTACTTC. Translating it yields CASSQESGFPYEQYF.

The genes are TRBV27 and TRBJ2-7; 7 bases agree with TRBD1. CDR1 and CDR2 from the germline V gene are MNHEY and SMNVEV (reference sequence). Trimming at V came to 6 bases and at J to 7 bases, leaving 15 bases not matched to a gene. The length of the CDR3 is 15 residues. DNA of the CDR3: TGTGCCAGCAGCCCGTTACTGACAGGGCGACGGGAGCAGTACTTC. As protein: CASSPLLTGRREQYF.

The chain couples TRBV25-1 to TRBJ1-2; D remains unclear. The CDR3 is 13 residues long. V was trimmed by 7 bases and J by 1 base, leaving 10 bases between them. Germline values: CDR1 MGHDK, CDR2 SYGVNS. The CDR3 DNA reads TGTGCCAGCACCCCCGGTGATAACTATGGCTACACCTTC. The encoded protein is CASTPGDNYGYTF.

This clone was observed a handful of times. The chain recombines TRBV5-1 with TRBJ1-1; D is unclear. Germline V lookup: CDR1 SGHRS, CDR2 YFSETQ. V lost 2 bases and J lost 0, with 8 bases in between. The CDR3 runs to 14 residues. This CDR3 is CASSFGGMNTEAFF. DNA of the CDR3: TGCGCCAGCAGCTTCGGAGGTATGAACACTGAAGCTTTCTTT.

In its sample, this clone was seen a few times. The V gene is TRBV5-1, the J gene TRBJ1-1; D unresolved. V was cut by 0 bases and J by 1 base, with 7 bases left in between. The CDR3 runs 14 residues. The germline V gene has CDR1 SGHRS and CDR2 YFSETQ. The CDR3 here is CASSLASSNTEAFF. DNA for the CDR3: TGCGCCAGCAGCTTGGCTTCCTCGAACACTGAAGCTTTCTTT.

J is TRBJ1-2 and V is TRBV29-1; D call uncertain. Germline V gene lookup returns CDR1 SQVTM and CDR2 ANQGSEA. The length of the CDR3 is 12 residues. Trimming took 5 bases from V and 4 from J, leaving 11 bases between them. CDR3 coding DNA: TGCAGCGTTAGAGGGTACAGCTATGGCTACACCTTC. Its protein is CSVRGYSYGYTF.

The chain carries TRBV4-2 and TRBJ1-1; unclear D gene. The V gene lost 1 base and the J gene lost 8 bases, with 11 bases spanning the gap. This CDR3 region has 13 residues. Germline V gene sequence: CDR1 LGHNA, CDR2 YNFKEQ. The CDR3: CASSQGTLLEAFF. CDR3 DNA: TGTGCCAGCAGCCAAGGGACTCTTTTGGAAGCTTTCTTT.